Shown below are 23 T cell receptor beta chains from a single sample sequenced in a study of blood T cell repertoires in COVID-19. The table came from immunoSEQ multiplex PCR; TCRdb's copy has only in-frame clones and leaves some out. The table has a few hundred thousand clones, around 87% seen once; the top ten hold approximately 1.9%. Material for sequencing was PBMCs or T cells enriched from blood (not recorded which). Receptors originate from a man aged 35 to 55 in a cohort exposed to, infected with or recovered from COVID-19 (not recorded which).

The chain joins TRBV6-2 or TRBV6-3 to TRBJ1-1, with D possibly matching TRBD1 (6 bases). Trimming took off 4 bases at V and 4 bases at J, with 25 bases between the two ends. Per the germline V gene, CDR1 is MNHEY and CDR2 is SVGEGT. The length of the CDR3 is 18 residues. CDR3 residues: CASSSHQNFRARGTEAFF. Here the CDR3 DNA reads TGTGCCAGCAGTTCGCATCAAAACTTCCGGGCCAGGGGCACTGAAGCTTTCTTT.

The chain has TRBV30 and TRBJ1-5; D is possibly TRBD1 (6 bases). V gave up 6 bases and J gave up 4 bases, with 13 bases separating them. The germline gives CDR1 GTSNPN, CDR2 SVGIG (reference sequence). There are 13 residues in the CDR3. The CDR3 nucleotides are TGTGCCTGCCATTTACAGGGAAATCAGCCCCAGCATTTT. Protein sequence: CACHLQGNQPQHF.

The genes are TRBV3-1 (or the pseudogene TRBV3-2) and TRBJ2-5; 8 bases fit TRBD2. V dropped 4 bases and J dropped 2; count of bases not matched to a gene: 9. From germline, CDR1 is LGHDT and CDR2 YNNKEL (reference sequence). The CDR3 spans 16 residues. CDR3 DNA sequence: TGTGCCAGCAGCCCCCAGGGAGCGGGGGTACAAGAGACCCAGTACTTC. It translates to CASSPQGAGVQETQYF.

This sequence joins TRBV25-1 and TRBJ2-1; 16 nucleotides line up with TRBD2. The CDR3 length is 14 residues. J was trimmed by 10 bases and V by 6 bases; bases with no gene match: 3. Germline V CDR1 and CDR2: MGHDK, SYGVNS. In nucleotides, the CDR3 is TGTGCCAGCAGACCGGGACTAGCGGGAGGGGAGCAGTTCTTC. Translated, it gives CASRPGLAGGEQFF.

This chain joins TRBV19 and TRBJ2-1; 10 nucleotides agree with TRBD1. The CDR3 is 14 residues long. Germline V lookup: CDR1 LNHDA, CDR2 SQIVND (reference sequence). J gave up 6 bases and V 4 bases, and 3 bases lay outside the gene matches. CDR3 in amino acids: CASSRQGAFNEQFF. The CDR3 nucleotides are TGTGCCAGTAGTAGACAGGGGGCCTTCAATGAGCAGTTCTTC.

The chain carries TRBV19 and TRBJ2-1; TRBD1 might be the D (5 bases). Per the germline V gene, CDR1 is LNHDA and CDR2 is SQIVND (reference sequence). The CDR3 has 15 residues. The germline V and J ends were trimmed by 5 bases and 0 bases, with 11 bases remaining between them. The CDR3 DNA reads as TGTGCCAGTAGTTTAAGACAGAACTCCTACAATGAGCAGTTCTTC. This encodes CASSLRQNSYNEQFF.

The chain joins TRBV9 to TRBJ2-4; TRBD1 is a possible D gene (6 bases). The V end was cut by 4 bases, the J end by 6 bases, with 14 bases between. Per germline, CDR1 SGDLS and CDR2 YYNGEE. CDR3 length equals 14 residues. This chain's CDR3 is CASSPGVGGNIQYF. In DNA form, the CDR3 reads TGTGCCAGCAGCCCAGGGGTTGGAGGAAACATTCAGTACTTC.

This clone was observed a handful of times. This sequence joins TRBV4-2 and TRBJ2-7; 8 bases map to TRBD2. The CDR3 sequence is 15 residues long. The V gene's germline CDR1 is LGHNA and CDR2 YNFKEQ. Unmatched junction bases numbered 3, after V lost 0 bases and J lost 2 bases. The CDR3 spells CASSQDASGPYEQYF. CDR3 coding DNA: TGTGCCAGCAGCCAAGATGCTAGCGGGCCCTACGAGCAGTACTTC.

This clone has more than one count but fewer than ten. This chain uses TRBV27 with TRBJ2-7; D uncertain. CDR3 size: 11 residues. Trimming took off 5 bases at V and 6 bases at J, with 8 bases between the two ends. In germline, CDR1 is MNHEY, CDR2 SMNVEV (reference sequence). The CDR3 sequence: CASSPKREQYF. The CDR3 nucleotides are TGTGCCAGCAGTCCGAAGCGCGAGCAGTACTTC.

This clone was detected once. This chain links TRBV18 with TRBJ1-3; TRBD1 matches 8 bases. The CDR3 has 16 residues. V dropped 4 bases and J dropped 0; count of bases not matched to a gene: 5. Germline CDR1 and CDR2: KGHSH and LQKENI. The CDR3 bases are TGTGCCAGCTCACTCGGACAGGGAAGCTCTGGAAACACCATATATTTT. The encoded protein is CASSLGQGSSGNTIYF.

The count of this clone is one. The chain links TRBV7-3 to TRBJ2-3; TRBD1 agrees at 8 bases. This CDR3 is built from 14 residues. The V and J ends lost 5 bases and 4 bases, in that order; junction bases with no gene match: 5. Per germline, CDR1 SGHTA and CDR2 FQGTGA. The CDR3 bases are TGTGCCAGCAGCCCCCACAGGGGGGCAGATACGCAGTATTTT. Translation gives CASSPHRGADTQYF.

V is TRBV10-2 and J is TRBJ1-5, with a weak D call TRBD1 (6 bases). This CDR3 has 13 residues. V was shortened by 7 bases and J by 3 bases, with 10 bases between the two germline ends. Germline V lookup: CDR1 WSHSY, CDR2 SAAADI. The DNA for the CDR3 is TGCGCCAGCACCGGACAGTCCAATCAGCCCCAGCATTTT. It codes for CASTGQSNQPQHF.

The V and J genes are TRBV4-2 and TRBJ1-4; a possible D gene is TRBD1 (6 bases). Germline V lookup: CDR1 LGHNA, CDR2 YNFKEQ. This CDR3 is 20 amino acids long. With 1 base removed from V and 11 bases from J, the gap between germline ends came to 32 bases. Here the CDR3 reads CASSQGLSLGGQPRKLKLFF. DNA for the CDR3: TGTGCCAGCAGCCAAGGGTTAAGCTTGGGGGGGCAGCCTCGAAAGTTGAAACTGTTTTTT.

This chain links TRBV28 with TRBJ1-1; possible D gene TRBD1, 6 bases. Trimming removed 7 bases from V and 1 base from J, with 16 bases in between. The germline CDR1 and CDR2 sequences are MDHEN and SYDVKM. CDR3 length: 15 amino acids. The CDR3 region is CASTTGGAPNTEAFF. The CDR3 DNA follows: TGTGCCAGCACCACGGGGGGGGCCCCGAACACTGAAGCTTTCTTT.

The chain is built from TRBV10-2 and TRBJ2-3; tentatively, D is TRBD2 (7 bases). V was pared by 3 bases and J by 3 bases, with 10 bases between. Germline V CDR1 and CDR2: WSHSY, SAAADI. The CDR3 extends over 14 amino acids. CDR3 sequence: CASSEGGGTDTQYF. For the CDR3, the DNA is TGCGCCAGCAGTGAAGGGGGGGGAACAGATACGCAGTATTTT.

CDR3 in amino acids: CSASSQETQYF. CDR3 nucleotides: TGCAGTGCTAGTTCTCAAGAGACCCAGTACTTC. The gene calls are TRBV20-1 and TRBJ2-5, with D unresolved. The CDR3 length is 11 residues. Trimming took 3 bases from V and 2 from J, leaving 4 bases between them. In germline, CDR1 is DFQATT, CDR2 SNEGSKA (reference sequence).

The count of this clone is one. The chain couples TRBV19 to TRBJ1-1; no definite D call. Germline CDR1 LNHDA, CDR2 SQIVND (reference sequence). The CDR3 is 15 amino acids. V gave up 3 bases and J gave up 1 base, with 12 bases separating them. The CDR3 nucleotides are TGTGCCAGTAGTATCCCCGGGAAACCGAACACTGAAGCTTTCTTT. Protein: CASSIPGKPNTEAFF.

The chain carries TRBV28 and TRBJ2-7; 8 positions agree with TRBD1. J was trimmed by 7 bases and V by 6 bases; bases with no gene match: 11. The CDR3 runs to 14 residues. Per the germline V gene, CDR1 is MDHEN and CDR2 is SYDVKM. CDR3 in amino acids: CASSQGTGSGEQYF. The CDR3 DNA reads as TGTGCCAGCAGCCAAGGGACAGGCTCGGGTGAGCAGTACTTC.

The V call is TRBV5-5, the J call TRBJ1-1; D ambiguous. V was shortened by 4 bases and J by 4 bases, with 8 bases between the two germline ends. The CDR3 has 12 residues. The germline CDR1 and CDR2 sequences are SGHKS and YYEKEE (reference sequence). CDR3 in amino acids: CASSPGLTEAFF. The CDR3 coding sequence is TGTGCCAGCAGCCCAGGTCTCACTGAAGCTTTCTTT.

V is TRBV4-1 and J is TRBJ2-1, with 10 bases aligning to TRBD2. The CDR3 length is 17 residues. Unmatched junction bases numbered 9, after V lost 5 bases and J lost 2 bases. Germline V CDR1 and CDR2: MGHRA, YSYEKL. CDR3 sequence reads: CASSRLAGVGTYNEQFF. DNA for the CDR3: TGCGCCAGCAGCAGGCTAGCGGGAGTAGGGACCTACAATGAGCAGTTCTTC.

This chain links TRBV7-9 with TRBJ1-1; 7 bases line up with TRBD1. Germline assignment: CDR1 SEHNR and CDR2 FQNEAQ (reference sequence). This CDR3 comprises 15 residues. Unmatched junction bases numbered 7, after V lost 5 bases and J lost 1 base. The DNA of the CDR3 is TGTGCCAGCAGCCAGAGACAGGGCCCGAACACTGAAGCTTTCTTT. Its translation: CASSQRQGPNTEAFF.

The V and J genes are TRBV12-5 and TRBJ2-1; D is undetermined. Trimming took 0 bases from V and 9 from J, leaving 6 bases between them. CDR1 LGHNT and CDR2 FRNRAP come from the germline V gene. CDR3 length: 12 residues. CDR3: CASGLVISEQFF. The CDR3 DNA sequence: TGTGCTAGTGGTTTGGTAATTAGTGAGCAGTTCTTC.

The chain joins TRBV7-8 to TRBJ1-2, with 7 positions matching TRBD1. The germline V gene encodes CDR1 SGHVS and CDR2 FQNEAQ. The length of the CDR3 is 15 residues. The ends lost 1 base at V and 5 bases at J; junction bases unmatched: 7. In DNA, the CDR3 is TGTGCCAGCAGCTTAGACAGGGGCCCGGGGTATGGCTACACCTTC. This codes for CASSLDRGPGYGYTF.